These T cell receptor beta chains were read from a single sample in a study of blood T cell repertoires in COVID-19. Generated by immunoSEQ multiplex PCR, the TCRdb table keeps only in-frame clones and is missing some. Of about 200,000 clones in the sample, approximately 84% were seen once. Sequenced input: PBMCs or T cells enriched from blood (not recorded which). The receptor source for this set is a man in his forties who had recovered from COVID-19. Each CDR3 is given with its conserved first and last residue. Fields, in order: D gene, clone size, V gene, J gene, CDR3 protein, CDR3 DNA. D genes are given only for firm matches. The size field is filled for only some rows; it gives once, few, many or a size class.

d_call: NA; clone_size: NA; v_call: TRBV5-4; j_call: TRBJ2-7; cdr3_aa: CASSLAGRGSSYEQYF; cdr3_nt: TGTGCCAGCAGCTTGGCCGGTCGGGGAAGCTCCTACGAGCAGTACTTC
d_call: NA; clone_size: NA; v_call: TRBV7-9; j_call: TRBJ1-1; cdr3_aa: CASSRAGRRTTEAFF; cdr3_nt: TGTGCCAGCAGCCGGGCGGGACGAAGGACCACTGAAGCTTTCTTT
d_call: NA; clone_size: few; v_call: TRBV19; j_call: TRBJ1-4; cdr3_aa: CASKGSGRGLGTNEKLFF; cdr3_nt: TGTGCCAGTAAAGGGAGCGGCAGGGGTTTGGGGACTAATGAAAAACTGTTTTTT
d_call: TRBD1; clone_size: NA; v_call: TRBV18; j_call: TRBJ1-1; cdr3_aa: CASSPRQGSEAFF; cdr3_nt: TGTGCCAGCTCACCCCGACAGGGTTCTGAAGCTTTCTTT
d_call: TRBD1; clone_size: NA; v_call: TRBV5-1; j_call: TRBJ1-2; cdr3_aa: CASSLDGTGGADGYTF; cdr3_nt: TGCGCCAGCAGCTTGGACGGGACAGGGGGCGCGGATGGCTACACCTTC
d_call: NA; clone_size: NA; v_call: TRBV5-4; j_call: TRBJ2-7; cdr3_aa: CASSRPGTFDEQYF; cdr3_nt: TGTGCCAGCAGCCGGCCTGGGACATTCGACGAGCAGTACTTC
d_call: NA; clone_size: NA; v_call: TRBV7-6; j_call: TRBJ2-1; cdr3_aa: CASSLGWRGQYNEQFF; cdr3_nt: TGTGCCAGCAGCTTAGGATGGAGGGGCCAATACAATGAGCAGTTCTTC
d_call: TRBD1; clone_size: NA; v_call: TRBV12-3/TRBV12-4; j_call: TRBJ1-1; cdr3_aa: CASRTGFITEAFF; cdr3_nt: TGTGCCAGCAGGACAGGGTTTATCACTGAAGCTTTCTTT
d_call: NA; clone_size: NA; v_call: TRBV5-4; j_call: TRBJ1-3; cdr3_aa: CASSLRGDAGNTIYF; cdr3_nt: TGTGCCAGCAGCTTGCGGGGGGATGCGGGAAACACCATATATTTT
d_call: TRBD1; clone_size: few; v_call: TRBV18; j_call: TRBJ2-5; cdr3_aa: CASSPGQGRETQYF; cdr3_nt: TGTGCCAGCTCACCGGGACAGGGGCGAGAGACCCAGTACTTC
d_call: NA; clone_size: NA; v_call: TRBV28; j_call: TRBJ1-2; cdr3_aa: CASSLFGRSGYTF; cdr3_nt: TGTGCCAGCAGTTTATTCGGCAGGTCAGGCTACACCTTC
d_call: NA; clone_size: NA; v_call: TRBV9; j_call: TRBJ1-2; cdr3_aa: CASSAGGVFDYTF; cdr3_nt: TGTGCCAGCAGCGCCGGAGGGGTTTTCGACTACACCTTC
d_call: NA; clone_size: once; v_call: TRBV4-1; j_call: TRBJ1-5; cdr3_aa: CASSQDNQGLQPQHF; cdr3_nt: TGCGCCAGCAGCCAAGATAACCAGGGCCTTCAGCCCCAGCATTTT
d_call: TRBD2; clone_size: once; v_call: TRBV27; j_call: TRBJ2-7; cdr3_aa: CASRSTSGGYYYEQYF; cdr3_nt: TGTGCCAGCAGATCTACTAGCGGGGGATATTACTACGAGCAGTACTTC
d_call: NA; clone_size: once; v_call: TRBV19; j_call: TRBJ2-7; cdr3_aa: CASSMAQGLSYEQYF; cdr3_nt: TGTGCCAGTAGTATGGCACAGGGCTTGTCCTACGAGCAGTACTTC
d_call: NA; clone_size: NA; v_call: TRBV15; j_call: TRBJ2-1; cdr3_aa: CATSRAVGPNEQFF; cdr3_nt: TGTGCCACCAGCAGAGCGGTTGGGCCCAATGAGCAGTTCTTC
d_call: NA; clone_size: NA; v_call: TRBV2; j_call: TRBJ1-2; cdr3_aa: CASKAAQSPNYGYTF; cdr3_nt: TGTGCCAGCAAGGCCGCACAGAGTCCAAACTATGGCTACACCTTC
d_call: TRBD2; clone_size: NA; v_call: TRBV5-1; j_call: TRBJ2-7; cdr3_aa: CASSSTLTSGGPYEQYF; cdr3_nt: TGCGCCAGCAGCTCGACCCTAACTAGCGGGGGGCCCTACGAGCAGTACTTC
d_call: NA; clone_size: NA; v_call: TRBV7-2; j_call: TRBJ2-7; cdr3_aa: CASSRSGDAYEQYF; cdr3_nt: TGTGCCAGCAGCAGAAGCGGAGACGCCTACGAGCAGTACTTC
d_call: NA; clone_size: NA; v_call: TRBV7-9; j_call: TRBJ1-1; cdr3_aa: CASSSQGNTEAFF; cdr3_nt: TGTGCCAGCAGCTCACAGGGGAACACTGAAGCTTTCTTT
d_call: TRBD2; clone_size: NA; v_call: TRBV5-1; j_call: TRBJ2-7; cdr3_aa: CASSPEPGGAYEQYF; cdr3_nt: TGCGCCAGCAGCCCGGAACCGGGGGGGGCTTACGAGCAGTACTTC
d_call: TRBD1; clone_size: few; v_call: TRBV2; j_call: TRBJ1-6; cdr3_aa: CASRKGTGPNNSPLHF; cdr3_nt: TGTGCCAGCAGGAAGGGGACAGGACCAAATAATTCACCCCTCCACTTT
d_call: NA; clone_size: NA; v_call: TRBV28; j_call: TRBJ1-3; cdr3_aa: CASSWSRLGNTIYF; cdr3_nt: TGTGCCAGCAGTTGGTCCAGGTTAGGAAACACCATATATTTT
d_call: NA; clone_size: NA; v_call: TRBV20-1; j_call: TRBJ2-7; cdr3_aa: CSASLREQYF; cdr3_nt: TGCAGTGCTAGCCTCCGCGAGCAGTACTTC
d_call: NA; clone_size: NA; v_call: TRBV7-2; j_call: TRBJ1-2; cdr3_aa: CASSLVSGGSHYGYTF; cdr3_nt: TGTGCCAGCAGCTTAGTTTCGGGGGGGAGCCACTATGGCTACACCTTC
d_call: NA; clone_size: once; v_call: TRBV5-1; j_call: TRBJ1-6; cdr3_aa: CASSLIRSSYNSPLHF; cdr3_nt: TGCGCCAGCAGCTTGATCCGGAGCTCCTATAATTCACCCCTCCACTTT
d_call: NA; clone_size: NA; v_call: TRBV6-5; j_call: TRBJ2-5; cdr3_aa: CASLSPGTETQYF; cdr3_nt: TGTGCCAGTCTATCTCCCGGTACAGAGACCCAGTACTTC
d_call: TRBD1; clone_size: NA; v_call: TRBV5-4; j_call: TRBJ1-1; cdr3_aa: CASSTGTGQATEAFF; cdr3_nt: TGTGCCAGCAGCACCGGGACAGGTCAGGCCACTGAAGCTTTCTTT
d_call: TRBD1; clone_size: NA; v_call: TRBV6-5; j_call: TRBJ1-1; cdr3_aa: CASSSGQGRLNTEAFF; cdr3_nt: TGTGCCAGCAGTTCCGGACAGGGAAGGCTGAACACTGAAGCTTTCTTT
d_call: NA; clone_size: NA; v_call: TRBV7-9; j_call: TRBJ2-3; cdr3_aa: CASSLLADTQYF; cdr3_nt: TGTGCCAGCAGCTTACTAGCTGATACGCAGTATTTT
d_call: NA; clone_size: NA; v_call: TRBV3-1/TRBV3-2; j_call: TRBJ1-2; cdr3_aa: CASSQVFLDGGGYTF; cdr3_nt: TGTGCCAGCAGCCAAGTGTTTTTGGATGGAGGTGGCTACACCTTC
d_call: NA; clone_size: NA; v_call: TRBV27; j_call: TRBJ2-7; cdr3_aa: CASGEARGSFYEQYF; cdr3_nt: TGTGCCAGCGGCGAAGCTAGGGGTTCTTTCTACGAGCAGTACTTC
d_call: TRBD1; clone_size: NA; v_call: TRBV10-3; j_call: TRBJ1-1; cdr3_aa: CAISEPGQGLVDTEAFF; cdr3_nt: TGTGCCATCAGTGAGCCAGGACAGGGATTGGTTGACACTGAAGCTTTCTTT
d_call: TRBD2; clone_size: NA; v_call: TRBV3-1/TRBV3-2; j_call: TRBJ2-3; cdr3_aa: CASSQDRDSGSTDTQYF; cdr3_nt: TGTGCCAGCAGCCAAGATAGAGATAGCGGGAGCACAGATACGCAGTATTTT
d_call: NA; clone_size: NA; v_call: TRBV18; j_call: TRBJ2-2; cdr3_aa: CASSPPGGMNTGELFF; cdr3_nt: TGTGCCAGCTCACCACCTGGAGGAATGAACACCGGGGAGCTGTTTTTT
d_call: NA; clone_size: once; v_call: TRBV9; j_call: TRBJ1-1; cdr3_aa: CASSVVGRLTTEAFF; cdr3_nt: TGTGCCAGCAGCGTAGTGGGTCGACTAACGACTGAAGCTTTCTTT
d_call: TRBD1; clone_size: NA; v_call: TRBV13; j_call: TRBJ1-1; cdr3_aa: CASSGTGDRGAMNTEAFF; cdr3_nt: TGTGCCAGCAGCGGGACAGGGGATCGGGGGGCTATGAACACTGAAGCTTTCTTT
d_call: NA; clone_size: NA; v_call: TRBV6-5; j_call: TRBJ2-7; cdr3_aa: CASSGQNSYEQYF; cdr3_nt: TGTGCCAGCAGCGGACAGAACTCCTACGAGCAGTACTTC
d_call: TRBD1; clone_size: NA; v_call: TRBV5-6; j_call: TRBJ1-6; cdr3_aa: CASSLGTGFTPLHF; cdr3_nt: TGTGCCAGCAGCTTGGGGACAGGTTTTACACCCCTCCACTTT
d_call: NA; clone_size: NA; v_call: TRBV29-1; j_call: TRBJ1-4; cdr3_aa: CSVRPSGGSGEKLFF; cdr3_nt: TGCAGCGTTAGGCCCTCGGGAGGGAGCGGTGAAAAACTGTTTTTT
d_call: TRBD1; clone_size: NA; v_call: TRBV3-1/TRBV3-2; j_call: TRBJ1-4; cdr3_aa: CASSPRQGTEKLFF; cdr3_nt: TGTGCCAGCAGCCCAAGACAGGGGACTGAAAAACTGTTTTTT
d_call: TRBD2; clone_size: NA; v_call: TRBV5-1; j_call: TRBJ2-3; cdr3_aa: CASSRLAGGTDTQYF; cdr3_nt: TGCGCCAGCAGTCGGCTAGCGGGGGGCACAGATACGCAGTATTTT
d_call: NA; clone_size: NA; v_call: TRBV19; j_call: TRBJ2-3; cdr3_aa: CASSMGGKTDTQYF; cdr3_nt: TGTGCCAGTAGTATGGGGGGTAAGACAGATACGCAGTATTTT
d_call: NA; clone_size: NA; v_call: TRBV7-9; j_call: TRBJ2-7; cdr3_aa: CASSFITGTRSSYEQYF; cdr3_nt: TGTGCCAGCAGCTTCATAACCGGGACTCGGAGCTCCTACGAGCAGTACTTC
d_call: TRBD1; clone_size: NA; v_call: TRBV2; j_call: TRBJ1-3; cdr3_aa: CASSPGQAGNTIYF; cdr3_nt: TGTGCCAGCAGTCCTGGACAGGCTGGAAACACCATATATTTT
d_call: TRBD1; clone_size: NA; v_call: TRBV7-9; j_call: TRBJ1-3; cdr3_aa: CASSGQGKANTIYF; cdr3_nt: TGTGCCAGCAGTGGACAGGGAAAGGCAAACACCATATATTTT
d_call: NA; clone_size: once; v_call: TRBV10-2; j_call: TRBJ1-1; cdr3_aa: CATQAGRGGTEAFF; cdr3_nt: TGCGCCACCCAGGCCGGTAGGGGCGGCACTGAAGCTTTCTTT
d_call: NA; clone_size: NA; v_call: TRBV5-1; j_call: TRBJ1-2; cdr3_aa: CASSLETSRGYGYTF; cdr3_nt: TGCGCCAGCAGCTTGGAGACCTCTCGAGGCTATGGCTACACCTTC
d_call: NA; clone_size: NA; v_call: TRBV6-2/TRBV6-3; j_call: TRBJ1-5; cdr3_aa: CASSYPGTPKNQPQHF; cdr3_nt: TGTGCCAGCAGTTATCCGGGTACACCTAAAAATCAGCCCCAGCATTTT
d_call: NA; clone_size: NA; v_call: TRBV18; j_call: TRBJ1-4; cdr3_aa: CASSPVGTLNEKLFF; cdr3_nt: TGTGCCAGCTCACCAGTTGGGACATTGAATGAAAAACTGTTTTTT
d_call: TRBD2; clone_size: NA; v_call: TRBV5-6; j_call: TRBJ2-2; cdr3_aa: CASSSTSGGANTGELFF; cdr3_nt: TGTGCCAGCAGCTCGACTAGCGGGGGAGCGAACACCGGGGAGCTGTTTTTT
d_call: TRBD1; clone_size: NA; v_call: TRBV19; j_call: TRBJ1-2; cdr3_aa: CASTQGEMNYGYTF; cdr3_nt: TGTGCCAGTACGCAGGGGGAAATGAACTATGGCTACACCTTC
d_call: TRBD2; clone_size: NA; v_call: TRBV4-2; j_call: TRBJ2-3; cdr3_aa: CASSPESGGSTDTQYF; cdr3_nt: TGTGCCAGCAGCCCAGAGTCGGGGGGTAGCACAGATACGCAGTATTTT
d_call: TRBD1; clone_size: NA; v_call: TRBV9; j_call: TRBJ1-1; cdr3_aa: CASSPWTGGNTEAFF; cdr3_nt: TGTGCCAGCAGCCCATGGACAGGCGGGAACACTGAAGCTTTCTTT
d_call: TRBD1; clone_size: NA; v_call: TRBV2; j_call: TRBJ1-2; cdr3_aa: CASSEGPRGSSRFSF; cdr3_nt: TGTGCCAGCAGTGAGGGGCCCAGGGGGTCTAGTCGTTTCAGCTTC
d_call: NA; clone_size: NA; v_call: TRBV3-1/TRBV3-2; j_call: TRBJ1-3; cdr3_aa: CASSQDGDVSSGNTIYF; cdr3_nt: TGTGCCAGCAGCCAAGACGGGGATGTAAGCTCTGGAAACACCATATATTTT
d_call: NA; clone_size: NA; v_call: TRBV3-1/TRBV3-2; j_call: TRBJ1-1; cdr3_aa: CASSQEGYRVTEAFF; cdr3_nt: TGTGCCAGCAGCCAAGAGGGCTACAGGGTCACTGAAGCTTTCTTT
d_call: TRBD1; clone_size: once; v_call: TRBV10-1; j_call: TRBJ1-1; cdr3_aa: CASRLGQGAGTEAFF; cdr3_nt: TGCGCCAGCAGGCTCGGACAGGGGGCCGGTACTGAAGCTTTCTTT
d_call: TRBD1; clone_size: NA; v_call: TRBV4-1; j_call: TRBJ1-1; cdr3_aa: CASSQGGGTGRVNTEAFF; cdr3_nt: TGCGCCAGCAGCCAAGGGGGAGGGACAGGGAGGGTGAACACTGAAGCTTTCTTT
d_call: TRBD1; clone_size: NA; v_call: TRBV7-9; j_call: TRBJ1-2; cdr3_aa: CASSLEGQAGYTF; cdr3_nt: TGTGCCAGCAGCTTAGAGGGACAGGCGGGCTACACCTTC